This T cell receptor (beta chain) was found in a study of human T cells and chemical hapten exposure. Overall study context: Mostly female patients had alopecia areata, totalis or universalis. General study results and limits: Sensitizing to DPC left TCRs with a frequency above 1 in 1000 unaltered.

This clonotype appeared a few times. Its antigen is not identified. The CDR3 runs to 14 residues. Germline assignment: CDR1 MNHNS and CDR2 SASEGT. The trim removed 3 bases at V and 9 bases at J, leaving 8 bases unmatched. Documented time point: pre-sensitization, week 0. The treatment: therapeutic diphenylcyclopropenone sensitization with weekly scalp DPC. Every patch test was put on after a blood sample was taken. Participating donors were patients with alopecia, aged 18 to 70 years, considered appropriate candidates for DPC. TCRdb independently ran MiXCR on the RACE reads; one entry per CDR3 protein. The sample has under 200,000 distinct CDR3 sequences, approximately 29% seen once.

The chain joins TRBV6-1 to TRBJ2-1; TRBD2 agrees at 7 bases. The receptor's source is a woman between 25 and 40 years old with alopecia areata. Some clones in this sample may be carry-over from other donors' samples. Specimen: whole blood, collected in connection with sensitization to the hapten diphenylcyclopropenone (DPC). The CDR3 sequence: CASSDLASGTEQFF. In DNA, the CDR3 is TGTGCCAGCAGTGATTTGGCTAGCGGCACTGAGCAGTTCTTC.